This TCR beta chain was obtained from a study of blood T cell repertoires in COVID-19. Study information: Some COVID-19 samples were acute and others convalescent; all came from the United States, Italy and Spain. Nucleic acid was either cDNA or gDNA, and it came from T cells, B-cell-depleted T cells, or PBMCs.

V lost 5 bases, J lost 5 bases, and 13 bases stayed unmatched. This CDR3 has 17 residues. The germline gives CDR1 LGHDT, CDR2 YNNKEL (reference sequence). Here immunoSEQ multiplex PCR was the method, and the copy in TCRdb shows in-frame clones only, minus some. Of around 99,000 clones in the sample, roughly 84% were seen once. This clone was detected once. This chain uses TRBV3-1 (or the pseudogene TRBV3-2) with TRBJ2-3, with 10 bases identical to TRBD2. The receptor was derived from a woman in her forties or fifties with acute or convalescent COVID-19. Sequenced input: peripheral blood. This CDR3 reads CASSSRAGGPGRDTQYF. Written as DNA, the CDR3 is TGTGCCAGCAGCTCCCGAGCGGGGGGGCCGGGACGAGATACGCAGTATTTT.